The 14 T cell receptor beta chains reported below all come from one sample, sequenced in a study of cytomegalovirus exposure and HLA in healthy donors. Some clones are missing from TCRdb's copy, which holds only in-frame ones; the method was immunoSEQ multiplex PCR. The table includes a few hundred thousand clones, roughly 87% detected once. Sequenced: PBMCs. Receptor source: a young man in good health and CMV-seronegative.

V usage is TRBV25-1 and J usage is TRBJ1-3, with 7 bases fitting TRBD1. Germline lookup yields CDR1 MGHDK and CDR2 SYGVNS. The CDR3 spans 15 residues. V was pared by 4 bases and J by 0 bases, with 3 bases of the junction left unmatched. The CDR3 sequence is CASSVPGGSGNTIYF. The CDR3 DNA sequence: TGTGCCAGCAGTGTGCCAGGGGGCTCTGGAAACACCATATATTTT. Full variable domain (rest looked up from reference TRBV25-1 and TRBJ1-3): EADIYQTPRYLVIGTGKKITLECSQTMGHDKMYWYQQDPGMELHLIHYSYGVNSTEKGDLSSESTVSRIRTEHFPLTLESARPSHTSQYLCASSVPGGSGNTIYFGEGSWLTVV.

This chain joins TRBV19 and TRBJ2-1; TRBD2 agrees at 7 bases. The germline gives CDR1 LNHDA, CDR2 SQIVND (reference sequence). CDR3 size: 16 residues. Losses at the gene ends were 0 bases for V and 2 bases for J; bases not matched to a gene: 4. This CDR3 is CASSIEQRGAYNEQFF. In nucleotides, the CDR3 is TGTGCCAGTAGTATAGAGCAGCGGGGAGCCTACAATGAGCAGTTCTTC.

The DNA of the CDR3 is TGTGCCAGCAGTGCCGACGGACTTCGTGGTCCCCAGCATTTT. Protein product: CASSADGLRGPQHF. The chain couples TRBV6-4 to TRBJ1-5; D gene uncertain. The V and J ends lost 4 bases and 10 bases respectively, with 17 bases between them. Germline values: CDR1 MRHNA, CDR2 SNTAGT. The CDR3 totals 14 residues.

The chain employs TRBV29-1 and TRBJ2-7; 9 positions match TRBD1. V trimming: 2 bases; J trimming: 4 bases; junction bases outside the gene matches: 9. There are 15 residues in the CDR3. Germline values: CDR1 SQVTM, CDR2 ANQGSEA. The CDR3 loop is CSVELGGTGSYEQYF. The CDR3 DNA follows: TGCAGCGTTGAATTAGGAGGGACAGGGAGTTACGAGCAGTACTTC.

The chain is built from TRBV30 and TRBJ1-2; perhaps TRBD1 as D (5 bases). V was pared by 2 bases and J by 11 bases, with 15 bases between. This CDR3 contains 12 residues. The V gene's germline CDR1 is GTSNPN and CDR2 SVGIG (reference sequence). CDR3 sequence: CAWSPTDRGYTF. The CDR3 DNA follows: TGTGCCTGGAGTCCCACAGATAGGGGATACACCTTC.

V gene TRBV5-1 combines with J gene TRBJ1-1; maybe TRBD1 (6 bases). The V and J ends lost 0 bases and 3 bases respectively, with 6 bases between them. Germline values: CDR1 SGHRS, CDR2 YFSETQ. CDR3 length equals 13 residues. The CDR3 sequence is CASSLDRDTEAFF. The CDR3 DNA follows: TGCGCCAGCAGCTTGGACAGGGACACTGAAGCTTTCTTT.

The V and J genes are TRBV5-3 and TRBJ1-1, with 11 bases fitting TRBD1. TRBV5-3 is treated as an ORF (open reading frame) with a function not yet certain. The trim removed 0 bases at V and 11 bases at J, leaving 6 bases unmatched. This CDR3 is 14 amino acids long. The CDR3 region is CARSLDGTGGDAFF. Here the CDR3 DNA reads TGTGCCAGAAGCTTGGATGGGACAGGGGGTGACGCTTTCTTT.

The chain is built from TRBV6-4 and TRBJ1-1; 8 nucleotides match TRBD1. The CDR3 length is 15 residues. CDR1 is MRHNA and CDR2 is SNTAGT in the germline V gene. With 2 bases clipped from V and 5 bases from J, the junction kept 7 bases outside the gene matches. For the CDR3, the DNA is TGTGCCAGCAGTGACAGAGGACAGGGTCGGACTGAAGCTTTCTTT. This translates into CASSDRGQGRTEAFF.

This clone was seen more than once but under ten times. Other DNA sequences in the same sample also yield this CDR3. The chain has TRBV27 and TRBJ1-6; D is uncertain. V was clipped by 6 bases and J by 0 bases, with 9 bases between them. The CDR3 has 15 residues. In germline, CDR1 is MNHEY, CDR2 SMNVEV (reference sequence). The CDR3 protein is CASRSGSSYNSPLHF. CDR3 nucleotides: TGTGCCAGCAGGAGCGGAAGCTCCTATAATTCACCCCTCCACTTT.

The gene calls are TRBV19 and TRBJ2-7; 11 bases align to TRBD2. The length of the CDR3 is 15 residues. V shed 1 base, J shed 3 bases, and the junction held 2 bases outside the gene matches. From germline, CDR1 is LNHDA and CDR2 SQIVND (reference sequence). The CDR3 DNA sequence: TGTGCCAGTAGTATAGTAGCGGGGGGGGACTACGAGCAGTACTTC. It yields the protein CASSIVAGGDYEQYF.

The gene calls are TRBV30 and TRBJ1-5; weak D call: TRBD1 (6 bases). V lost 2 bases and J lost 5, with 10 bases in between. The CDR3 extends over 13 amino acids. Germline V gives CDR1 GTSNPN, CDR2 SVGIG (reference sequence). CDR3 residues: CAWSRQEDQPQHF. The CDR3 DNA reads as TGTGCCTGGAGTCGACAGGAGGATCAGCCCCAGCATTTT.

This clone was seen only once. V gene TRBV6-1 combines with J gene TRBJ2-5; tentatively, D is TRBD1 (7 bases). This CDR3 region has 14 residues. CDR1 is MNHNS, CDR2 SASEGT, per germline. The V end was cut by 8 bases, the J end by 0 bases, with 13 bases between. CDR3 sequence reads: CASVPGGNQETQYF. Written as DNA, the CDR3 is TGTGCCAGCGTCCCAGGGGGGAACCAAGAGACCCAGTACTTC.

The J gene is TRBJ1-1, the V gene TRBV6-5; TRBD1 matches at 11 bases. The CDR3 is 15 amino acids. Germline values: CDR1 MNHEY, CDR2 SVGAGI. V trimming: 7 bases; J trimming: 1 base; junction bases outside the gene matches: 5. This CDR3 reads CASIDGTGGNTEAFF. The CDR3 nucleotides read TGTGCCAGCATTGACGGGACAGGGGGGAACACTGAAGCTTTCTTT.

J is TRBJ2-1 and V is TRBV4-1, with 7 bases fitting TRBD1. The germline V gene has CDR1 MGHRA and CDR2 YSYEKL. The CDR3 length is 15 residues. Unmatched junction bases numbered 13, after V lost 2 bases and J lost 12 bases. The CDR3 spells CASSQPTGPERVQFF. CDR3 nucleotides: TGCGCCAGCAGCCAACCGACAGGGCCCGAAAGAGTGCAGTTCTTC.